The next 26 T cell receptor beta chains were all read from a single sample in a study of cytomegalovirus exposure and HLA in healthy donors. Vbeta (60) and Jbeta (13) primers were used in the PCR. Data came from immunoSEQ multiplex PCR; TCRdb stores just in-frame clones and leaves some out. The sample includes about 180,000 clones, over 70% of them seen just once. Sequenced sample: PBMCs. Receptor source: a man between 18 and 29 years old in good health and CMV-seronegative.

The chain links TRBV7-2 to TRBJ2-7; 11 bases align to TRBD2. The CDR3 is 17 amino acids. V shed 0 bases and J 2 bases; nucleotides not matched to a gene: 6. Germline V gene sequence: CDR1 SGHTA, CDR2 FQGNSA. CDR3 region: CASSLALTSGAAYEQYF. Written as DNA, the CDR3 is TGTGCCAGCAGCTTAGCCCTGACTAGCGGGGCCGCCTACGAGCAGTACTTC. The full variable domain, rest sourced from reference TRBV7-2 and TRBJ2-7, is GAGVSQSPSNKVTEKGKDVELRCDPISGHTALYWYRQSLGQGLEFLIYFQGNSAPDKSGLPSDRFSAERTGGSVSTLTIQRTQQEDSAVYLCASSLALTSGAAYEQYFGPGTRLTVT.

The CDR3 DNA follows: TGCAGCGGCGCCCTAGGCGGGGATACGCAGTATTTT. It is translated as CSGALGGDTQYF. The rearrangement uses TRBV29-1 and TRBJ2-3; a possible D gene is TRBD2 (5 bases). Germline CDR1 and CDR2: SQVTM and ANQGSEA. CDR3 length: 12 amino acids. Trimming took 7 bases from V and 6 from J, leaving 14 bases between them.

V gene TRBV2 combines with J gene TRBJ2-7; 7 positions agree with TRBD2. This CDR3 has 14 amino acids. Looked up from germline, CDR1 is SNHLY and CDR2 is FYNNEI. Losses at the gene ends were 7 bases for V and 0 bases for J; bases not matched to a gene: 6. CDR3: CASIDRDYSYEQYF. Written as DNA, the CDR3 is TGTGCCAGCATCGACCGGGACTACTCCTACGAGCAGTACTTC. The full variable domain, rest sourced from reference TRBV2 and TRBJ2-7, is EPEVTQTPSHQVTQMGQEVILRCVPISNHLYFYWYRQILGQKVEFLVSFYNNEISEKSEIFDDQFSVERPDGSNFTLKIRSTKLEDSAMYFCASIDRDYSYEQYFGPGTRLTVT.

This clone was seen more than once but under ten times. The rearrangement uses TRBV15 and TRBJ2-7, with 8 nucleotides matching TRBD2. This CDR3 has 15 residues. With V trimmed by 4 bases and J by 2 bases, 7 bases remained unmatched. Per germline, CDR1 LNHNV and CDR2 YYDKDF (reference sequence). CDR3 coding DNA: TGTGCCACCAGCATACAAAGCGGGGGAGCCTACGAGCAGTACTTC. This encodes CATSIQSGGAYEQYF.

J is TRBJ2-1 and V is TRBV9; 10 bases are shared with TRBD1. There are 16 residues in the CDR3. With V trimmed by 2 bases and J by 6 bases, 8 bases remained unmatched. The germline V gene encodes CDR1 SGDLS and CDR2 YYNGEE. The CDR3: CASSVPRDRGGNEQFF. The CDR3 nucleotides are TGTGCCAGCAGCGTTCCAAGGGACAGGGGTGGCAATGAGCAGTTCTTC. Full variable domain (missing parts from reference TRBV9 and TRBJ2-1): DSGVTQTPKHLITATGQRVTLRCSPRSGDLSVYWYQQSLDQGLQFLIQYYNGEERAKGNILERFSAQQFPDLHSELNLSSLELGDSALYFCASSVPRDRGGNEQFFGPGTRLTVL.

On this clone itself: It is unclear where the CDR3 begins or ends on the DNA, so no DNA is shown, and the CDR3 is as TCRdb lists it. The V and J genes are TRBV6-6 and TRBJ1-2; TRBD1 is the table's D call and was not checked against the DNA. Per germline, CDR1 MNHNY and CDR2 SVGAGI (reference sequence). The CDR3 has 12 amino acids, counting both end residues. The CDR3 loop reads CASSWGQGSPGF.

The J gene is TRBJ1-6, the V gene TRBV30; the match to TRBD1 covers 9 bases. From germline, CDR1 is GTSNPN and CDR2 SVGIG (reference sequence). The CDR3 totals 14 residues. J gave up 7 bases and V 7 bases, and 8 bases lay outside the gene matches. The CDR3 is CASGFGTGNSPLHF. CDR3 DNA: TGTGCCTCGGGGTTCGGGACAGGGAATTCACCCCTCCACTTT.

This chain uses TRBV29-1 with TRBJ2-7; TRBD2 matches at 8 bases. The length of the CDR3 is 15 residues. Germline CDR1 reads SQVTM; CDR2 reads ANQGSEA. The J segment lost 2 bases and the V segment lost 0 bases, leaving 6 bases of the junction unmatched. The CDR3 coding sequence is TGCAGCGTTGAAGATTTCCAGCGGGGGACCTACGAGCAGTACTTC. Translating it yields CSVEDFQRGTYEQYF.

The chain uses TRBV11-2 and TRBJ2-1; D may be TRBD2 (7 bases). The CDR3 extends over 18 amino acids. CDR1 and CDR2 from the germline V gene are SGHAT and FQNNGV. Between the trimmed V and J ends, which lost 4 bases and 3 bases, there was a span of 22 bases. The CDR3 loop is CASSSQWRGEGLYNEQFF. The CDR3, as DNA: TGTGCCAGCAGCTCCCAGTGGAGGGGGGAGGGCCTCTACAATGAGCAGTTCTTC. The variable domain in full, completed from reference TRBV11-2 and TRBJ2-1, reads EAGVAQSPRYKIIEKRQSVAFWCNPISGHATLYWYQQILGQGPKLLIQFQNNGVVDDSQLPKDRFSAERLKGVDSTLKIQPAKLEDSAVYLCASSSQWRGEGLYNEQFFGPGTRLTVL.

The CDR3 spells CASSSQLAGRRGNTGELFF. The DNA of the CDR3 is TGTGCCAGTAGTTCCCAACTTGCGGGGAGAAGGGGAAACACCGGGGAGCTGTTTTTT. The chain couples TRBV19 to TRBJ2-2; tentative D call: TRBD2 (6 bases). The CDR3 runs 19 residues. Germline CDR1 and CDR2: LNHDA and SQIVND (reference sequence). The V end was cut by 5 bases, the J end by 2 bases, with 24 bases between.

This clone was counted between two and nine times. The CDR3 DNA follows: TGTGCCAGCAGCCGAGGAGAAAACACCATATATTTT. Protein: CASSRGENTIYF. The rearrangement links TRBV7-9 to TRBJ1-3; D not certain. Trimming removed 5 bases at V and 6 bases at J, with 8 bases between. The V gene's germline CDR1 is SEHNR and CDR2 FQNEAQ (reference sequence). The CDR3 consists of 12 residues.

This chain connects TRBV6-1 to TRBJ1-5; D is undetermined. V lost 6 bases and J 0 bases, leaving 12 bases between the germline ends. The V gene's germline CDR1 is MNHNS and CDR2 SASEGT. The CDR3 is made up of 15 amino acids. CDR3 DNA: TGTGCCAGCAGATCGGACTACTATAGCAATCAGCCCCAGCATTTT. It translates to CASRSDYYSNQPQHF.

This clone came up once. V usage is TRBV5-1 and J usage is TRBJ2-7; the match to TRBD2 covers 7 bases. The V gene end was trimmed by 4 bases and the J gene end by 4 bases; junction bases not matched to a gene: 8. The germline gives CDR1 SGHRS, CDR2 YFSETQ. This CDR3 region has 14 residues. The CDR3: CASSLREGGYEQYF. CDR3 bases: TGCGCCAGCAGCCTTAGGGAGGGTGGGTACGAGCAGTACTTC.

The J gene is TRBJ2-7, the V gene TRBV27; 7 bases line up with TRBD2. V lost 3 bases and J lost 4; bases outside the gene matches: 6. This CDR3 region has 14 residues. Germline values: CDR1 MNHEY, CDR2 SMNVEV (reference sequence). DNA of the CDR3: TGTGCCAGCAGTTTTTTCGCGGGAGAATACGAGCAGTACTTC. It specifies CASSFFAGEYEQYF.

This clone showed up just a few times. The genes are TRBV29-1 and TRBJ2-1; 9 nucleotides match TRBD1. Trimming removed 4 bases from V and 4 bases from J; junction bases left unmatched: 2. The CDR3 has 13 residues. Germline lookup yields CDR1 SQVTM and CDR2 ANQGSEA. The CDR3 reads CSVVGTGYNEQFF. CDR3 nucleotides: TGCAGCGTTGTCGGGACAGGGTACAATGAGCAGTTCTTC.

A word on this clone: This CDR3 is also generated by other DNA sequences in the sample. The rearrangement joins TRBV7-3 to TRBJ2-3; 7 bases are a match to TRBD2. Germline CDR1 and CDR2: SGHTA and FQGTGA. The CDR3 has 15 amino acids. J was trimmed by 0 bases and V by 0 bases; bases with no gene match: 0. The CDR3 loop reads CASSLTGGSTDTQYF. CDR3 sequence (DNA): TGTGCCAGCAGCTTAACGGGGGGGAGCACAGATACGCAGTATTTT. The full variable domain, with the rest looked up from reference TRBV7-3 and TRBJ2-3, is GAGVSQTPSNKVTEKGKYVELRCDPISGHTALYWYRQSLGQGPEFLIYFQGTGAADDSGLPNDRFFAVRPEGSVSTLKIQRTERGDSAVYLCASSLTGGSTDTQYFGPGTRLTVL.

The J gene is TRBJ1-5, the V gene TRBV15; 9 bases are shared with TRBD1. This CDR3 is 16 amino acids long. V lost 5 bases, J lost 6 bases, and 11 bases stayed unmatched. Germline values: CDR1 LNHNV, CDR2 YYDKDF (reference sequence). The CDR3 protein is CATSEHPQGAGQPQHF. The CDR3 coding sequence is TGTGCCACCAGCGAACACCCACAGGGGGCAGGTCAGCCCCAGCATTTT.

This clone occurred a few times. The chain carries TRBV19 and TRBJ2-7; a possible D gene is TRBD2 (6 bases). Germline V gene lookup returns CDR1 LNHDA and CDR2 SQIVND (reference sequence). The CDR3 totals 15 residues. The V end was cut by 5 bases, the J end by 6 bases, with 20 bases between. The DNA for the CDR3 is TGTGCCAGTAGTGGGGGAATGTGGGGGGATCGCGAGCAGTACTTC. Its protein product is CASSGGMWGDREQYF.

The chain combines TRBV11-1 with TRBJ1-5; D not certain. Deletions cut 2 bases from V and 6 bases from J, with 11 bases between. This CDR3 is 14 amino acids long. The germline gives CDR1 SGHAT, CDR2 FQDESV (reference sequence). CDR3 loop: CASSLTGSAQPQHF. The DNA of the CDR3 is TGTGCCAGCAGCTTAACGGGGAGTGCTCAGCCCCAGCATTTT.

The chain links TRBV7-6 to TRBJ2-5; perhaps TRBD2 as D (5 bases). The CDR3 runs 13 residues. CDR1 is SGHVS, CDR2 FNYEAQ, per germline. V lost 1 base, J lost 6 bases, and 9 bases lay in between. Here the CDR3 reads CASSLGGLKTQYF. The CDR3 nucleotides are TGTGCCAGCAGCTTAGGAGGGCTGAAGACCCAGTACTTC.

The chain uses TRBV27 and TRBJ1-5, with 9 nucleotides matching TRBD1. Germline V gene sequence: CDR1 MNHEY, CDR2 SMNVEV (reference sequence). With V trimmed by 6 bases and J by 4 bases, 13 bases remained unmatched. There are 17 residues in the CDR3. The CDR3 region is CASSPYRDRVWNQPQHF. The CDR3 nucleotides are TGTGCCAGCAGCCCCTACCGGGACAGGGTGTGGAATCAGCCCCAGCATTTT.

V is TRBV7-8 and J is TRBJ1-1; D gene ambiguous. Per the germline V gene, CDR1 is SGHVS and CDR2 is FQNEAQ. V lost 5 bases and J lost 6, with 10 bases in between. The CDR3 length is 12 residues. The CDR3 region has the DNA TGTGCCAGCAGCCGCATGTGGCCTGAAGCTTTCTTT. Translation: CASSRMWPEAFF. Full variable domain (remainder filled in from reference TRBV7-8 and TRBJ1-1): GAGVSQSPRYKVAKRGQDVALRCDPISGHVSLFWYQQALGQGPEFLTYFQNEAQLDKSGLPSDRFFAERPEGSVSTLKIQRTQQEDSAVYLCASSRMWPEAFFGQGTRLTVV.

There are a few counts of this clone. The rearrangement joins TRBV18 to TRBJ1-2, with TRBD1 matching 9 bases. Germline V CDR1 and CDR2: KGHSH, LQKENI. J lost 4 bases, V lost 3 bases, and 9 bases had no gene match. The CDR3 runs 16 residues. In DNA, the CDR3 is TGTGCCAGCTCACCCGGGGGACAGGGATTGTCCTATGGCTACACCTTC. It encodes CASSPGGQGLSYGYTF.

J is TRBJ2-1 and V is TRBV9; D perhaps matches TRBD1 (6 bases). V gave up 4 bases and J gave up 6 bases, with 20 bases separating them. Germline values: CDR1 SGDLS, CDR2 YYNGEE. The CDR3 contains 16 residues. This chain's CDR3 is CASSPSATGSGNEQFF. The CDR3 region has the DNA TGTGCCAGCAGCCCTTCGGCTACAGGGTCGGGCAATGAGCAGTTCTTC.

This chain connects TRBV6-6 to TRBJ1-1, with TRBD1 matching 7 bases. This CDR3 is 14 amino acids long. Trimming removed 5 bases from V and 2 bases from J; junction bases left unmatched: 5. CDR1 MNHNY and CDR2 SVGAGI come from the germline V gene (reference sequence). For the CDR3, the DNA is TGTGCCAGCAGTACCGGGACAGTTAACACTGAAGCTTTCTTT. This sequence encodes CASSTGTVNTEAFF.

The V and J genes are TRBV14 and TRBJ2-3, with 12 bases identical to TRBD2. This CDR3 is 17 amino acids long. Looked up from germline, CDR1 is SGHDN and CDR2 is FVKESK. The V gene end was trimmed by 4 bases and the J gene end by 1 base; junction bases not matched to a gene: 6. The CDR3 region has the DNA TGTGCCAGCAGCCCCGGCCGGACTAGCGGGGGCACAGATACGCAGTATTTT. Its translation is CASSPGRTSGGTDTQYF.